The 23 T cell receptor beta chains below were found in one sample sequenced in a study of T cells in localized non-small cell lung cancer. Produced via immunoSEQ multiplex PCR; TCRdb's table is partial and in-frame only. This sample carries 31,000 or so clones, roughly 78% of them seen once, and the ten largest clones take approximately 16%. Sequenced material: peripheral blood, taken before any cancer treatment. Every receptor here comes from a male donor aged 60 or older with stage III squamous cell lung carcinoma.

Comments on this clone: Other nucleotide sequences in the sample specify the same CDR3. The chain recombines TRBV6-5 with TRBJ2-2, with 12 bases lining up with TRBD1. Germline V CDR1 and CDR2: MNHEY, SVGAGI. The CDR3 is 14 residues long. V shed 7 bases and J 8 bases; nucleotides not matched to a gene: 5. The CDR3 sequence: CASTPGQGAGELFF. The CDR3 DNA reads TGTGCCAGCACCCCGGGACAGGGGGCTGGGGAGCTGTTTTTT.

As to this clone: Other DNA sequences in the same sample also yield this CDR3. The rearrangement links TRBV28 to TRBJ2-3, with TRBD2 matching 9 bases. CDR1 is MDHEN and CDR2 is SYDVKM in the germline V gene. The length of the CDR3 is 16 residues. With 2 bases clipped from V and 0 bases from J, the junction kept 3 bases outside the gene matches. The CDR3 sequence is CASSLPTSGSTDTQYF. The CDR3 DNA reads TGTGCCAGCAGTTTACCCACTAGCGGGAGCACAGATACGCAGTATTTT.

The genes are TRBV9 and TRBJ2-3; D is unresolved. Germline lookup yields CDR1 SGDLS and CDR2 YYNGEE. This CDR3 region has 17 residues. V lost 3 bases and J lost 0, with 17 bases in between. CDR3 residues: CASSAFDGRSSTDTQYF. CDR3 in DNA: TGTGCCAGCAGCGCTTTTGACGGGCGATCTAGCACAGATACGCAGTATTTT.

V usage is TRBV19 and J usage is TRBJ1-1, with unresolved D. The CDR3 has 14 residues. The V end lost 3 bases, the J end lost 6 bases, and 14 bases lay between the germline ends. Germline-derived CDR1 and CDR2 are LNHDA and SQIVND (reference sequence). CDR3 protein: CASSMGGQSPEAFF. CDR3 bases: TGTGCCAGTAGTATGGGCGGCCAGAGCCCTGAAGCTTTCTTT.

The V and J genes are TRBV5-4 and TRBJ1-5, with D possibly being TRBD1 (6 bases). Trimming took off 4 bases at V and 1 base at J, with 6 bases between the two ends. The CDR3 consists of 13 residues. Germline V gene sequence: CDR1 SGHNT, CDR2 YYREEE (reference sequence). The CDR3 sequence is CASSQGSNQPQHF. The CDR3 nucleotides are TGTGCCAGCAGCCAGGGGAGCAATCAGCCCCAGCATTTT.

On this clone itself: This specimen includes other DNA sequences encoding the same CDR3. J is TRBJ1-6 and V is TRBV7-9; possible D gene TRBD1, 5 bases. Germline V gene data show CDR1 as SEHNR and CDR2 as FQNEAQ (reference sequence). With 3 bases removed from V and 3 bases from J, the gap between germline ends came to 12 bases. The length of the CDR3 is 16 residues. CDR3 sequence: CASSFGQGFYNSPLHF. The DNA for the CDR3 is TGTGCCAGCAGCTTTGGTCAGGGCTTCTATAATTCACCCCTCCACTTT.

This chain joins TRBV28 and TRBJ1-4, with TRBD1 as a possible D gene (6 bases). CDR1 and CDR2 (germline): MDHEN, SYDVKM. CDR3 length: 13 residues. V was cut by 8 bases and J by 6 bases, with 13 bases left in between. The CDR3 DNA sequence: TGTGCCAGCTCCCCCGGGGGCTATGAAAAACTGTTTTTT. Its translation: CASSPGGYEKLFF.

The rearrangement joins TRBV7-2 to TRBJ1-1; D unresolved. The CDR3 covers 15 residues. Per the germline V gene, CDR1 is SGHTA and CDR2 is FQGNSA. V was clipped by 4 bases and J by 1 base, with 13 bases between them. In DNA, the CDR3 is TGTGCCAGCAGCTCAGAGAGGGTGGGGAACACTGAAGCTTTCTTT. Protein: CASSSERVGNTEAFF.

This sequence joins TRBV11-2 and TRBJ1-1, with D unresolved. There are 12 residues in the CDR3. Germline V lookup: CDR1 SGHAT, CDR2 FQNNGV. V lost 1 base to trimming and J lost 6 bases, with 6 bases between them. CDR3 DNA: TGTGCCAGCAGCTTAGGGGTCTCTGAAGCTTTCTTT. Amino acid sequence: CASSLGVSEAFF.

The chain is built from TRBV7-2 and TRBJ1-1; possibly TRBD1 for D (6 bases). CDR1 and CDR2 (germline): SGHTA, FQGNSA. V lost 3 bases and J lost 3, with 11 bases in between. The CDR3 is 14 amino acids. The CDR3: CASSFQGRDTEAFF. CDR3 in DNA: TGTGCCAGCAGCTTCCAGGGGCGGGACACTGAAGCTTTCTTT.

The V gene is TRBV5-6, the J gene TRBJ1-1; no reliable D call. The CDR3 covers 11 residues. V was shortened by 1 base and J by 5 bases, with 3 bases between the two germline ends. The germline gives CDR1 SGHDT, CDR2 YYEEEE. The DNA of the CDR3 is TGTGCCAGCAGCTTGAGAACTGAAGCTTTCTTT. It is translated as CASSLRTEAFF.

This sequence joins TRBV11-2 and TRBJ1-5, with D tentatively TRBD1 (5 bases). Germline lookup yields CDR1 SGHAT and CDR2 FQNNGV. CDR3 length: 15 residues. Trimming removed 1 base at V and 0 bases at J, with 7 bases between. CDR3 loop: CASSLGQNSNQPQHF. In nucleotides, the CDR3 is TGTGCCAGCAGCTTAGGACAGAATAGCAATCAGCCCCAGCATTTT. The whole variable domain, remainder taken from reference TRBV11-2 and TRBJ1-5, is EAGVAQSPRYKIIEKRQSVAFWCNPISGHATLYWYQQILGQGPKLLIQFQNNGVVDDSQLPKDRFSAERLKGVDSTLKIQPAKLEDSAVYLCASSLGQNSNQPQHFGDGTRLSIL.

The V gene is TRBV7-9, the J gene TRBJ1-4; the match to TRBD1 covers 9 bases. J was trimmed by 6 bases and V by 6 bases; bases with no gene match: 8. Germline V gene sequence: CDR1 SEHNR, CDR2 FQNEAQ (reference sequence). This CDR3 contains 15 residues. The CDR3, as DNA: TGTGCCAGCAGGCCTCCGGGACAGGGTTATGAAAAACTGTTTTTT. Its protein is CASRPPGQGYEKLFF.

This chain joins TRBV18 and TRBJ2-3; possibly TRBD1 for D (6 bases). In germline, CDR1 is KGHSH, CDR2 LQKENI. This CDR3 has 14 amino acids. V lost 3 bases and J 2 bases, leaving 9 bases between the germline ends. The CDR3 nucleotides are TGTGCCAGCTCACCTACAGGGAACACAGATACGCAGTATTTT. Translated, it gives CASSPTGNTDTQYF.

This sequence joins TRBV6-5 and TRBJ2-7; 11 nucleotides agree with TRBD2. With V trimmed by 5 bases and J by 6 bases, 9 bases remained unmatched. This CDR3 has 15 amino acids. Germline loops: CDR1 MNHEY, CDR2 SVGAGI. In DNA, the CDR3 is TGTGCCAGCAGTACCCCCGATAGCGGGGGGGCCGAGCAGTACTTC. Amino acid sequence: CASSTPDSGGAEQYF.

The chain carries TRBV6-1 and TRBJ1-2; D unclear. Germline CDR1 is MNHNS and CDR2 is SASEGT. V lost 2 bases and J 4 bases, leaving 8 bases between the germline ends. This CDR3 contains 13 residues. CDR3 loop: CASSEPISYGYTF. The DNA for the CDR3 is TGTGCCAGCAGTGAACCCATCTCCTATGGCTACACCTTC.

DNA of the CDR3: TGTGCCAGCAGCTTCGAGGGGGCCGGGGAGACCCAGTACTTC. It codes for CASSFEGAGETQYF. The chain has TRBV7-7 and TRBJ2-5, with 7 bases lining up with TRBD1. The CDR3 totals 14 residues. V shed 3 bases, J shed 5 bases, and the junction held 6 bases outside the gene matches. Germline V gene sequence: CDR1 SSHAT, CDR2 FNYEAQ (reference sequence).

This clone has a single count. The chain uses TRBV5-4 and TRBJ2-5; a weak D match, TRBD2 (5 bases). CDR1 and CDR2 from the germline V gene are SGHNT and YYREEE (reference sequence). The CDR3 contains 15 residues. The V gene lost 0 bases and the J gene lost 2 bases, with 11 bases spanning the gap. CDR3 in DNA: TGTGCCAGCAGCTTGGGGGAGTACATGCAAGAGACCCAGTACTTC. Its translation: CASSLGEYMQETQYF.

The chain is built from TRBV5-8 and TRBJ1-1; D unclear. This CDR3 contains 13 residues. Germline CDR1 is SGHTS and CDR2 is YDEGEE. V dropped 0 bases and J dropped 6 bases, with 9 bases sitting between them. CDR3 in DNA: TGTGCCAGCAGCTTGGGAGAGGGCTCTGAAGCTTTCTTT. This codes for CASSLGEGSEAFF. The whole variable domain, remainder taken from reference TRBV5-8 and TRBJ1-1, is EAGVTQSPTHLIKTRGQQATLRCSPISGHTSVYWYQQALGLGLQFLLWYDEGEERNRGNFPPRFSGRQFPNYSSELNVNALELEDSALYLCASSLGEGSEAFFGQGTRLTVV.

Only a few counts were recorded for this clone. V is TRBV5-5 and J is TRBJ1-6; tentative D call: TRBD1 (5 bases). This CDR3 contains 19 residues. Germline values: CDR1 SGHKS, CDR2 YYEKEE (reference sequence). V lost 4 bases, J lost 0 bases, and 20 bases lay in between. The CDR3 DNA is TGTGCCAGCAGCACGGAGGGACGTCGCAGGAGCTCCTATAATTCACCCCTCCACTTT. Residues: CASSTEGRRRSSYNSPLHF.

This chain uses TRBV4-2 with TRBJ2-1, with TRBD1 matching over 9 bases. CDR1 is LGHNA, CDR2 YNFKEQ, per germline. This CDR3 comprises 20 residues. The junction had 15 bases not matched to a gene; V was cut back by 0 bases and J by 3 bases. The CDR3 nucleotides read TGTGCCAGCAGCCAAGAAGCGGGACAGGGCTGGATTGGGGTCTACAATGAGCAGTTCTTC. It specifies CASSQEAGQGWIGVYNEQFF.

A word on this clone: A read error is possible here, since a much larger clone lies one base away. This chain connects TRBV9 to TRBJ2-5, with TRBD1 identical over 11 bases. This CDR3 has 15 residues. Germline assignment: CDR1 SGDLS and CDR2 YYNGEE. CDR3 DNA sequence: TGTACCAGCAGCGTAGTTGGGGACAGGGGGGAGACCCAGTACTTC. It yields the protein CTSSVVGDRGETQYF.

Turning to this clone: The DNA is left out, because the CDR3 cannot be placed on it with certainty; the CDR3 is given as TCRdb lists it. The V call is TRBV7-2, the J call TRBJ1-5. Germline V gene lookup returns CDR1 SGHTA and CDR2 FQGNSA. 13 amino acids form the CDR3, both terminal residues included. This CDR3 reads CASSSSVNQPQHF.